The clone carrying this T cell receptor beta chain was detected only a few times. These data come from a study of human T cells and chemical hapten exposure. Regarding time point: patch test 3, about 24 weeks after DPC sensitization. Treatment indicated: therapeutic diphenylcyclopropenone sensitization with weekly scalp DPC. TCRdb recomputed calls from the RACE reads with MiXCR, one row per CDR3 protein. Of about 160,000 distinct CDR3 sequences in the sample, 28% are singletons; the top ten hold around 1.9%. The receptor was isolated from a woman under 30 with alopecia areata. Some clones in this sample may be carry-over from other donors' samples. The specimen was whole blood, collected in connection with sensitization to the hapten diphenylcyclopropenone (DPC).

In nucleotides, the CDR3 is TGCAGTGCTCTACTAGCGGGCCTTACAAGGACCGGGGAGCTGTTTTTT. As protein: CSALLAGLTRTGELFF. The chain uses TRBV20-1 and TRBJ2-2; 9 nucleotides align to TRBD2. The CDR3 is made up of 16 amino acids. Germline-derived CDR1 and CDR2 are DFQATT and SNEGSKA (reference sequence). J lost 5 bases, V lost 5 bases, and 12 bases had no gene match.